This TCR beta chain was recovered during a study of CXCR3-negative and CXCR3-positive naive CD8 T cells. Across the whole study: Across all libraries, TRB reads numbered about 135 million, with about 1.5 +/- 0.3 million in each library.

Triplicate sorts of 300,000 cells per CD8+ subset. CDR1 is LGHDT and CDR2 is YNNKEL in the germline V gene (reference sequence). CDR3 size: 14 residues. The TRB cDNA libraries were prepared by 5' RACE with UMI labels. Following a re-call of the 5' RACE reads, TCRdb has one entry per CDR3 protein and lacks DNA. This repertoire comprises fewer than 95,000 distinct CDR3 sequences; its ten largest clones make up roughly 1.1%. The clonotype originates from a human donor in good health. Some clones in this sample may be carry-over from other donors' samples. This sequence joins TRBV3-1 and TRBJ2-7. Sequences were obtained from naive CXCR3- CD8+ T cells from blood. Subset meaning: CD45RO-CCR7+CD27+CD95- naive CD8+ T cells lacking CXCR3 (TNR3-). CDR3 residues: CASSQGFGGYEQYF.